The 10 T cell receptor beta chains below all came from one sample that was sequenced in a study of blood T cell repertoires in COVID-19. Repertoires were generated with immunoSEQ multiplex PCR, while TCRdb's copy carries only in-frame clones and drops some. Here the sample spans 20,000 to 25,000 clones, just over 90% being singletons. Sample: peripheral blood. These receptors were taken from a human donor in a cohort sampled during active COVID-19.

The chain recombines TRBV19 with TRBJ1-5, with a possible D match to TRBD1 (6 bases). In germline, CDR1 is LNHDA, CDR2 SQIVND (reference sequence). V was clipped by 1 base and J by 4 bases, with 20 bases between them. The CDR3 spans 18 residues. This chain's CDR3 is CASSIVGATGRRNQPQHF. In nucleotides, the CDR3 is TGTGCCAGTAGTATAGTGGGGGCGACGGGTAGAAGAAATCAGCCCCAGCATTTT.

The chain couples TRBV7-9 to TRBJ1-2, with D possibly TRBD1 on 6 matching bases. CDR1 is SEHNR and CDR2 is FQNEAQ in the germline V gene (reference sequence). The CDR3 runs to 15 residues. The V gene lost 5 bases and the J gene lost 0 bases, with 13 bases spanning the gap. CDR3 in DNA: TGTGCCAGCAGCGCTCGGACAGCGACTAACTATGGCTACACCTTC. Amino acid sequence: CASSARTATNYGYTF.

The CDR3 region is CSVASSGRGGRTDTQYF. The CDR3 DNA reads as TGCAGCGTCGCCTCCTCTGGGCGGGGGGGCCGCACAGATACGCAGTATTTT. The chain employs TRBV29-1 and TRBJ2-3, with 9 bases matching TRBD2. Looked up from germline, CDR1 is SQVTM and CDR2 is ANQGSEA. The CDR3 length is 17 residues. V lost 6 bases to trimming and J lost 1 base; unmatched junction nucleotides: 14.

V is TRBV27 and J is TRBJ1-2; D remains ambiguous. The CDR3 extends over 15 amino acids. Looked up from germline, CDR1 is MNHEY and CDR2 is SMNVEV (reference sequence). Trimming left V 5 bases short and J 7 bases short, with 20 bases between. The CDR3 reads CASSPEAGAILGYTF. The CDR3 DNA reads TGTGCCAGCAGTCCGGAGGCGGGCGCTATTCTTGGCTACACCTTC.

V gene TRBV19 combines with J gene TRBJ2-4; D uncertain. V was trimmed by 3 bases and J by 0 bases, leaving 6 bases between them. The CDR3 has 14 residues. The germline V gene encodes CDR1 LNHDA and CDR2 SQIVND (reference sequence). Written as DNA, the CDR3 is TGTGCCAGTAGTATGTCTATAGCCAAAAACATTCAGTACTTC. Translating it yields CASSMSIAKNIQYF.

The gene calls are TRBV5-1 and TRBJ1-2; 7 nucleotides agree with TRBD1. Germline V gene data show CDR1 as SGHRS and CDR2 as YFSETQ. The V and J ends lost 0 bases and 4 bases, in that order; junction bases with no gene match: 3. The CDR3 is made up of 14 amino acids. The CDR3 loop reads CASSLDRGGYGYTF. In DNA, the CDR3 is TGCGCCAGCAGCTTGGACAGGGGAGGCTATGGCTACACCTTC.

V gene TRBV2 combines with J gene TRBJ1-5, with D perhaps matching TRBD1 (5 bases). V dropped 3 bases and J dropped 1 base, with 10 bases sitting between them. This CDR3 region has 15 residues. In germline, CDR1 is SNHLY, CDR2 FYNNEI. The CDR3 DNA reads TGTGCCAGCAGTGAGCAGGGTCTCAGCAATCAGCCCCAGCATTTT. Translation: CASSEQGLSNQPQHF.

This rearrangement joins TRBV28 to TRBJ1-2; 8 bases fit TRBD1. This CDR3 spans 14 amino acids. Germline CDR1 MDHEN, CDR2 SYDVKM. V was pared by 6 bases and J by 8 bases, with 11 bases of the junction left unmatched. This CDR3 reads CASRYQGAREGYTF. In DNA, the CDR3 is TGTGCCAGCAGGTATCAGGGGGCCCGGGAGGGCTACACCTTC.

In this sample, this clone is medium-sized (0.01 to 0.1%). The chain uses TRBV28 and TRBJ1-5, with no clear D. CDR1 is MDHEN, CDR2 SYDVKM, per germline. Between the trimmed V and J ends, which lost 3 bases and 4 bases, there was a span of 10 bases. The CDR3 extends over 14 amino acids. CDR3 nucleotide sequence: TGTGCCAGCAGTTTTGTACAGTCTAATCAGCCCCAGCATTTT. This encodes CASSFVQSNQPQHF. Filled out from reference TRBV28 and TRBJ1-5, the complete variable domain reads DVKVTQSSRYLVKRTGEKVFLECVQDMDHENMFWYRQDPGLGLRLIYFSYDVKMKEKGDIPEGYSVSREKKERFSLILESASTNQTSMYLCASSFVQSNQPQHFGDGTRLSIL.

The chain combines TRBV28 with TRBJ1-5; no firm D call. In germline, CDR1 is MDHEN, CDR2 SYDVKM. CDR3 length equals 16 residues. Trimming pared 4 bases from V and 2 bases from J, leaving 15 bases between. Here the CDR3 reads CASSSLRAGGNQPQHF. Here the CDR3 DNA reads TGTGCCAGCAGTTCCTTGCGCGCAGGCGGCAATCAGCCCCAGCATTTT.